One and the same sample provided the 25 T cell receptor beta chains below, sequenced in a study of regulatory and conventional T cells in breast cancer. One entry per CDR3 protein, called by TCRdb with MiXCR from the PCR reads. This table holds approximately 1,200 distinct CDR3 sequences, around two fifths found once. The sample comprised regulatory T cells from blood. Receptors originate from a female donor with breast cancer.

With regard to this clonotype: A much larger clone differs from this one at a single base, so this may be a read error. This chain connects TRBV7-9 to TRBJ1-1, with a weak D call TRBD1 (6 bases). Trimming stripped 5 bases from V and 1 base from J, with 11 bases between. This CDR3 has 14 amino acids. CDR1 SEHNR and CDR2 FQNEAQ come from the germline V gene (reference sequence). CDR3 in DNA: TGTGCCAGCAGCCTTTTGACAGGGAACACTGAAGCTTTCTTT. Protein product: CASSLLTGNTEAFF.

As DNA, the CDR3 is TGTGCCAGCTCCTTAATCGGACAGTCCTACGAGCAGTACTTC. Amino acid sequence: CASSLIGQSYEQYF. The rearrangement joins TRBV18 to TRBJ2-7; TRBD1 might be the D (6 bases). The CDR3 length is 14 residues. Germline loops: CDR1 KGHSH, CDR2 LQKENI. Trimming pared 6 bases from V and 1 base from J, leaving 13 bases between. Variable domain in full (rest from reference TRBV18 and TRBJ2-7): NAGVMQNPRHLVRRRGQEARLRCSPMKGHSHVYWYRQLPEEGLKFMVYLQKENIIDESGMPKERFSAEFPKEGPSILRIQQVVRGDSAAYFCASSLIGQSYEQYFGPGTRLTVT.

The J gene is TRBJ1-1, the V gene TRBV20-1, with D tentatively TRBD1 (5 bases). Between the trimmed V and J ends, which lost 6 bases and 7 bases, there was a span of 18 bases. Germline lookup yields CDR1 DFQATT and CDR2 SNEGSKA (reference sequence). The CDR3 is 13 residues long. The CDR3 nucleotides are TGCAGTGCCCAACGTCAGGGCCGGGGTGAAGCTTTCTTT. It yields the protein CSAQRQGRGEAFF.

This clonotype was detected only a few times. This chain connects TRBV20-1 to TRBJ2-3; D is unresolved. This CDR3 is built from 12 residues. V dropped 3 bases and J dropped 1 base, with 5 bases sitting between them. Germline lookup yields CDR1 DFQATT and CDR2 SNEGSKA (reference sequence). CDR3: CSARVRTDTQYF. Written as DNA, the CDR3 is TGCAGTGCTAGGGTCCGCACAGATACGCAGTATTTT.

The V and J genes are TRBV7-3 and TRBJ2-1, with TRBD2 matching over 12 bases. CDR1 SGHTA and CDR2 FQGTGA come from the germline V gene. With V trimmed by 5 bases and J by 8 bases, 10 bases remained unmatched. The CDR3 is made up of 16 amino acids. CDR3 DNA: TGTGCCAGCAGCCCCAGGGGGCTAGCGGGAGGGGATGAGCAGTTCTTC. Translating gives CASSPRGLAGGDEQFF. The full variable domain, with the rest looked up from reference TRBV7-3 and TRBJ2-1, is GAGVSQTPSNKVTEKGKYVELRCDPISGHTALYWYRQSLGQGPEFLIYFQGTGAADDSGLPNDRFFAVRPEGSVSTLKIQRTERGDSAVYLCASSPRGLAGGDEQFFGPGTRLTVL.

Remarks on this clonotype: This may arise from a read error, as a much more abundant clone is one base away. V gene TRBV7-7 combines with J gene TRBJ2-5; D assignment may be TRBD1 or TRBD2 (6 bases each). This CDR3 comprises 13 residues. Per the germline V gene, CDR1 is SSHAT and CDR2 is FNYEAQ (reference sequence). The CDR3 DNA reads TGTGCTAGCAGTGGAGGGGGAGGAGAGTCCCAGTACTTC. Translated, it gives CASSGGGGESQYF. Full variable domain (remainder filled in from reference TRBV7-7 and TRBJ2-5): GAGVSQSPRYKVTKRGQDVTLRCDPISSHATLYWYQQALGQGPEFLTYFNYEAQPDKSGLPSDRFSAERPEGSISTLTIQRTEQRDSAMYRCASSGGGGESQYFGPGTRLLVL.

In its sample, this clonotype is large (0.1 to 1%). V gene TRBV6-6 combines with J gene TRBJ1-5; D remains unclear. Trimming removed 7 bases at V and 0 bases at J, with 10 bases between. Germline assignment: CDR1 MNHNY and CDR2 SVGAGI (reference sequence). The CDR3 covers 14 residues. The CDR3 spells CASTLSSSNQPQHF. CDR3 coding DNA: TGTGCCAGCACTCTTAGCTCTAGCAATCAGCCCCAGCATTTT.

This clonotype has a handful of counts. The CDR3 bases are TGTGCCACCGGGACTCCAACAGATACGCAGTATTTT. Protein sequence: CATGTPTDTQYF. The chain has TRBV5-4 and TRBJ2-3, with D tentatively TRBD2 (6 bases). The V end was cut by 9 bases, the J end by 3 bases, with 11 bases between. The CDR3 covers 12 residues. The germline V gene has CDR1 SGHNT and CDR2 YYREEE (reference sequence).

V is TRBV5-6 and J is TRBJ1-2; D may be TRBD1 (6 bases). CDR3 length: 15 amino acids. The germline V gene has CDR1 SGHDT and CDR2 YYEEEE. V was cut by 4 bases and J by 3 bases, with 16 bases left in between. The CDR3 nucleotides are TGTGCCAGCAGCCGACTTATTCAGGGGTACTATGGCTACACCTTC. Protein product: CASSRLIQGYYGYTF.

The chain joins TRBV7-3 to TRBJ2-1; D remains unclear. V lost 5 bases and J lost 0, with 17 bases in between. CDR3 size: 17 residues. The germline V gene has CDR1 SGHTA and CDR2 FQGTGA. In DNA, the CDR3 is TGTGCCAGCAGCCCTAGAGCCGGATCAAGCTCCTACAATGAGCAGTTCTTC. It is translated as CASSPRAGSSSYNEQFF.

This clonotype occurred once. The chain carries TRBV5-4 and TRBJ2-7; tentatively, D is TRBD1 or TRBD2 (5 bases each). Trimming shortened V by 0 bases and J by 4 bases, and 8 bases separated the two germline ends. Germline CDR1 reads SGHNT; CDR2 reads YYREEE (reference sequence). This CDR3 is built from 13 residues. This CDR3 reads CASSLGEGYEQYF. In DNA, the CDR3 is TGTGCCAGCAGCTTGGGCGAGGGGTACGAGCAGTACTTC.

This clonotype occurred a few times. This rearrangement joins TRBV5-4 to TRBJ2-3, with 7 bases that match TRBD1. CDR1 and CDR2 (germline): SGHNT, YYREEE (reference sequence). V lost 1 base, J lost 1 base, and 3 bases stayed unmatched. The length of the CDR3 is 15 residues. DNA of the CDR3: TGTGCCAGCAGCTTGATGACAGGGCGCACAGATACGCAGTATTTT. Translated: CASSLMTGRTDTQYF. The variable domain in full, with the rest retrieved from reference TRBV5-4 and TRBJ2-3, is ETGVTQSPTHLIKTRGQQVTLRCSSQSGHNTVSWYQQALGQGPQFIFQYYREEENGRGNFPPRFSGLQFPNYSSELNVNALELDDSALYLCASSLMTGRTDTQYFGPGTRLTVL.

By sample fraction, this clonotype is large. The DNA of the CDR3 is TGTGCCAGTAGTATCCATGCACTAGCCGGGCCCCCACAAGAGACCCAGTACTTC. Its protein product is CASSIHALAGPPQETQYF. The chain uses TRBV19 and TRBJ2-5, with a possible D match to TRBD2 (6 bases). Germline V gene sequence: CDR1 LNHDA, CDR2 SQIVND (reference sequence). The CDR3 consists of 18 residues. V was trimmed by 3 bases and J by 2 bases, leaving 22 bases between them.

The V and J genes are TRBV7-9 and TRBJ1-1, with TRBD1 as a possible D gene (5 bases). This CDR3 comprises 12 residues. Between the trimmed V and J ends, which lost 5 bases and 8 bases, there was a span of 12 bases. The germline gives CDR1 SEHNR, CDR2 FQNEAQ (reference sequence). The DNA of the CDR3 is TGTGCCAGCAGCGTAACCGACAGCGAAGCTTTCTTT. Its translation is CASSVTDSEAFF.

CDR3: CASSSQGVVEGYTF. DNA of the CDR3: TGCGCCAGCAGCTCGCAGGGAGTAGTTGAAGGCTACACCTTC. The chain uses TRBV5-1 and TRBJ1-2; a possible D gene is TRBD1 (5 bases). The CDR3 loop spans 14 amino acids. Germline V CDR1 and CDR2: SGHRS, YFSETQ. Trimming took off 3 bases at V and 8 bases at J, with 17 bases between the two ends.

The V and J genes are TRBV25-1 and TRBJ1-3; the D is unclear. V was clipped by 4 bases and J by 2 bases, with 12 bases between them. The CDR3 loop spans 15 amino acids. Per the germline V gene, CDR1 is MGHDK and CDR2 is SYGVNS. The CDR3 DNA follows: TGTGCCAGCAGTGCCAGCGTCTCACCTGGAAACACCATATATTTT. It yields the protein CASSASVSPGNTIYF.

The gene calls are TRBV20-1 and TRBJ2-4; TRBD2 aligns across 14 bases. CDR3 size: 14 residues. The ends lost 5 bases at V and 9 bases at J; junction bases unmatched: 6. Germline CDR1 reads DFQATT; CDR2 reads SNEGSKA (reference sequence). This CDR3 is CSAPGLAGEVIQYF. CDR3 bases: TGCAGTGCTCCGGGACTAGCGGGAGAGGTCATTCAGTACTTC.

The chain carries TRBV7-2 and TRBJ2-1; D remains unclear. Trimming stripped 4 bases from V and 6 bases from J, with 7 bases between. There are 12 residues in the CDR3. The germline V gene encodes CDR1 SGHTA and CDR2 FQGNSA. CDR3 nucleotide sequence: TGTGCCAGCAGCTCCCCGACCAATGAGCAGTTCTTC. Protein: CASSSPTNEQFF.

The chain combines TRBV29-1 with TRBJ1-1, with D hard to call. CDR1 and CDR2 from the germline V gene are SQVTM and ANQGSEA. V was shortened by 0 bases and J by 1 base, with 9 bases between the two germline ends. CDR3 length: 14 residues. The CDR3 sequence is CSVEDWRGNTEAFF. DNA of the CDR3: TGCAGCGTTGAAGATTGGCGGGGGAACACTGAAGCTTTCTTT.

V usage is TRBV6-5 and J usage is TRBJ1-1, with 7 bases lining up with TRBD1. CDR1 and CDR2 (germline): MNHEY, SVGAGI. The CDR3 runs 14 residues. V shed 6 bases and J 0 bases; nucleotides not matched to a gene: 4. Here the CDR3 DNA reads TGTGCCAGCAGGGGCAGGGGGATGAACACTGAAGCTTTCTTT. Protein sequence: CASRGRGMNTEAFF.

This clonotype was detected only a few times. The chain uses TRBV16 and TRBJ1-6; D is possibly TRBD1 (6 bases). Germline CDR1 reads KGHSY; CDR2 reads FQNENV. Trimming pared 1 base from V and 10 bases from J, leaving 11 bases between. The CDR3 has 14 amino acids. CDR3 sequence (DNA): TGTGCCAGCAGCCAATTGGCAGGGGAGTCACCCCTCCACTTT. As protein: CASSQLAGESPLHF. Full variable domain (outside the CDR3, taken from reference TRBV16 and TRBJ1-6): GEEVAQTPKHLVRGEGQKAKLYCAPIKGHSYVFWYQQVLKNEFKFLISFQNENVFDETGMPKERFSAKCLPNSPCSLEIQATKLEDSAVYFCASSQLAGESPLHFGNGTRLTVT.

This chain joins TRBV6-1 and TRBJ1-4; D gene unclear. CDR3 length: 14 amino acids. Trimming left V 7 bases short and J 0 bases short, with 9 bases between. Germline V gene lookup returns CDR1 MNHNS and CDR2 SASEGT. CDR3 loop: CASISGTTNEKLFF. The CDR3 DNA reads TGTGCCAGCATATCCGGGACAACTAATGAAAAACTGTTTTTT.

The chain couples TRBV20-1 to TRBJ1-1; the D is unclear. Germline CDR1 is DFQATT and CDR2 is SNEGSKA (reference sequence). Trimming stripped 5 bases from V and 3 bases from J, with 19 bases between. The CDR3 covers 15 residues. The CDR3 DNA reads as TGCAGTGCTCTACGGGTAACCCGGGATGACACTGAAGCTTTCTTT. Its protein is CSALRVTRDDTEAFF.

The rearrangement uses TRBV30 and TRBJ1-1; D gene ambiguous. This CDR3 is built from 11 residues. The V gene lost 2 bases and the J gene lost 6 bases, with 7 bases spanning the gap. The germline V gene encodes CDR1 GTSNPN and CDR2 SVGIG (reference sequence). CDR3 amino acids: CAWSSTAEAFF. DNA of the CDR3: TGTGCCTGGAGTTCCACCGCTGAAGCTTTCTTT. Looking up the rest from reference TRBV30 and TRBJ1-1 gives the full variable domain: SQTIHQWPATLVQPVGSPLSLECTVEGTSNPNLYWYRQAAGRGLQLLFYSVGIGQISSEVPQNLSASRPQDRQFILSSKKLLLSDSGFYLCAWSSTAEAFFGQGTRLTVV.

The V and J genes are TRBV5-1 and TRBJ2-1, with TRBD1 as a possible D gene (5 bases). This CDR3 contains 13 residues. The germline V and J ends were trimmed by 4 bases and 2 bases, with 7 bases remaining between them. Germline values: CDR1 SGHRS, CDR2 YFSETQ. For the CDR3, the DNA is TGCGCCAGCAGCCTAGGGGCCTACAATGAGCAGTTCTTC. It specifies CASSLGAYNEQFF.